Shown below are 19 T cell receptor beta chains from a single sample sequenced in a study of CD4 T cells in relation to SARS-CoV-2 and coronaviruses. These TCRs' antigens remain unknown. CD4+ T cells from unexposed donors were obtained before the COVID-19 pandemic (2011-2018). The cells were cultured for around ten days before CD4+ T cells were isolated. Generated by immunoSEQ multiplex PCR, the TCRdb table keeps only in-frame clones and is missing some. The profile shows 15,000 or so clones, 70% to 80% of them singletons. The sample was CD4+ T cells from PBMCs, cultured in vitro. These receptors all come from a human donor in good health.

The chain employs TRBV6-6 and TRBJ2-1, with 8 bases identical to TRBD1. Germline values: CDR1 MNHNY, CDR2 SVGAGI (reference sequence). Losses at the gene ends were 4 bases for V and 7 bases for J; bases not matched to a gene: 6. This CDR3 contains 14 residues. The CDR3 here is CASSLGQGRNEQFF. The CDR3 DNA reads as TGTGCCAGCAGTTTAGGACAGGGACGGAATGAGCAGTTCTTC.

The chain joins TRBV18 to TRBJ2-5, with TRBD2 as a possible D gene (5 bases). CDR3 length equals 13 residues. The ends were cut back, 3 bases at V and 3 bases at J, with 8 bases in the middle. The germline CDR1 and CDR2 sequences are KGHSH and LQKENI. DNA of the CDR3: TGTGCCAGCTCACCGGCGGGTAAAGAGACCCAGTACTTC. Translated: CASSPAGKETQYF.

V gene TRBV6-4 combines with J gene TRBJ1-1; the D gene is possibly TRBD1 (5 bases). Trimming pared 6 bases from V and 2 bases from J, leaving 10 bases between. The CDR3 runs to 13 residues. Germline V gene data show CDR1 as MRHNA and CDR2 as SNTAGT. CDR3 in amino acids: CASSPTENTEAFF. For the CDR3, the DNA is TGTGCCAGCAGCCCGACAGAAAACACTGAAGCTTTCTTT.

This sequence joins TRBV7-9 and TRBJ1-2, with a tentative D call TRBD1 (6 bases). The V end lost 8 bases, the J end lost 1 base, and 17 bases lay between the germline ends. The CDR3 extends over 15 amino acids. Germline-derived CDR1 and CDR2 are SEHNR and FQNEAQ (reference sequence). CDR3 nucleotide sequence: TGTGCCAGCCAGAGTTGGGGGCGCCTTAACTATGGCTACACCTTC. Translated: CASQSWGRLNYGYTF. Looking up the rest from reference TRBV7-9 and TRBJ1-2 gives the full variable domain: DTGVSQNPRHKITKRGQNVTFRCDPISEHNRLYWYRQTLGQGPEFLTYFQNEAQLEKSRLLSDRFSAERPKGSFSTLEIQRTEQGDSAMYLCASQSWGRLNYGYTFGSGTRLTVV.

This clone came up a few times. The J gene is TRBJ1-2, the V gene TRBV27; possibly TRBD1 for D (5 bases). The CDR3 is 12 residues long. V lost 8 bases and J lost 14, with 21 bases in between. Germline V gene sequence: CDR1 MNHEY, CDR2 SMNVEV (reference sequence). CDR3 in DNA: TGTGCCAGCGGTAGAGACAGTGGGTTTTGGACCTTC. Protein: CASGRDSGFWTF.

The CDR3 here is CASSLKGIAGDEQFF. CDR3 nucleotide sequence: TGTGCCAGCAGCCTAAAGGGGATAGCGGGAGATGAGCAGTTCTTC. The chain employs TRBV3-1 (or the pseudogene TRBV3-2) and TRBJ2-1; TRBD2 matches at 9 bases. Germline V gene lookup returns CDR1 LGHDT and CDR2 YNNKEL (reference sequence). After removal of 4 bases from V and 8 bases from J, the junction contained 9 bases not matched to a gene. The CDR3 runs 15 residues.

This chain joins TRBV14 and TRBJ2-1, with 9 positions matching TRBD2. Germline values: CDR1 SGHDN, CDR2 FVKESK. J gave up 0 bases and V 0 bases, and 12 bases lay outside the gene matches. This CDR3 region has 20 residues. CDR3 coding DNA: TGTGCCAGCAGCCAAGATTACTCGGGCGGGACTAGCTTCTCCTACAATGAGCAGTTCTTC. Residues: CASSQDYSGGTSFSYNEQFF.

This sequence joins TRBV29-1 and TRBJ2-5; D is uncertain. Between the trimmed V and J ends, which lost 6 bases and 5 bases, there was a span of 7 bases. From germline, CDR1 is SQVTM and CDR2 ANQGSEA. The CDR3 consists of 10 residues. As DNA, the CDR3 is TGCAGCGTGGCGGTGGAGACCCAGTACTTC. It translates to CSVAVETQYF.

J is TRBJ2-7 and V is TRBV14; 7 positions match TRBD1. The CDR3 contains 17 residues. Germline CDR1 SGHDN, CDR2 FVKESK. V lost 1 base and J lost 1; bases outside the gene matches: 10. CDR3 in DNA: TGTGCCAGCAGCCAAGGTCGGACAGGTGCTAAGTCCTACGAGCAGTACTTC. It is translated as CASSQGRTGAKSYEQYF.

The chain joins TRBV6-2 or TRBV6-3 to TRBJ2-7; 8 bases are a match to TRBD1. Germline-derived CDR1 and CDR2 are MNHEY and SVGEGT. CDR3 length equals 14 residues. V shed 4 bases, J shed 6 bases, and the junction held 8 bases outside the gene matches. CDR3 sequence: CASSSGQGVSEQYF. The CDR3 region has the DNA TGTGCCAGCAGTTCCGGACAGGGTGTAAGCGAGCAGTACTTC.

This chain joins TRBV11-2 and TRBJ1-1; tentatively, D is TRBD1 (6 bases). V was cut by 1 base and J by 0 bases, with 9 bases left in between. Germline V lookup: CDR1 SGHAT, CDR2 FQNNGV. This CDR3 is built from 15 residues. CDR3 protein: CASSLVGQVNTEAFF. The CDR3 DNA follows: TGTGCCAGCAGCTTAGTGGGACAAGTGAACACTGAAGCTTTCTTT.

The CDR3 nucleotides read TGCGCCAGCAGCCAAGTGCGGGGTTGGGGCTACACCTTC. Protein sequence: CASSQVRGWGYTF. The chain couples TRBV4-3 to TRBJ1-2, with D hard to call. The CDR3 is 13 residues long. Trimming took off 1 base at V and 8 bases at J, with 11 bases between the two ends. Per germline, CDR1 LGHNA and CDR2 YSLEER.

The gene calls are TRBV9 and TRBJ2-3; D is unresolved. V lost 0 bases, J lost 0 bases, and 8 bases lay in between. CDR3 length: 15 amino acids. Germline V CDR1 and CDR2: SGDLS, YYNGEE. This CDR3 is CASSVVPESTDTQYF. The CDR3 DNA sequence: TGTGCCAGCAGCGTAGTACCAGAGAGCACAGATACGCAGTATTTT.

This clone appeared a few times. The genes are TRBV19 and TRBJ2-7; TRBD2 matches 13 bases. The length of the CDR3 is 14 residues. The germline CDR1 and CDR2 sequences are LNHDA and SQIVND (reference sequence). V lost 4 bases to trimming and J lost 6 bases; unmatched junction nucleotides: 3. This chain's CDR3 is CASSKWTSGSEQYF. CDR3 DNA: TGTGCCAGTAGTAAGTGGACTAGCGGGAGCGAGCAGTACTTC.

The chain combines TRBV5-1 with TRBJ2-1, with D possibly being TRBD2 (6 bases). This CDR3 region has 14 residues. V shed 9 bases and J shed 3 bases, with 16 bases lying between them. The germline gives CDR1 SGHRS, CDR2 YFSETQ. The CDR3 bases are TGCGCCACCCGGGAGAGAAGCTACTACAATGAGCAGTTCTTC. This codes for CATRERSYYNEQFF.

The chain recombines TRBV18 with TRBJ2-7, with 11 positions matching TRBD2. V lost 6 bases and J lost 3; bases outside the gene matches: 7. The V gene's germline CDR1 is KGHSH and CDR2 LQKENI. The CDR3 totals 15 residues. The CDR3 sequence: CASSSSGTSGYEQYF. CDR3 bases: TGTGCCAGCTCCTCCTCCGGGACTAGCGGCTACGAGCAGTACTTC.

This clone was seen a few times. The chain carries TRBV5-1 and TRBJ2-7; D ambiguous. Looked up from germline, CDR1 is SGHRS and CDR2 is YFSETQ. The V end lost 7 bases, the J end lost 5 bases, and 19 bases lay between the germline ends. The CDR3 contains 14 residues. Written as DNA, the CDR3 is TGCGCCAGCTCCTCCCCGGAACTAAAGAACGAGCAGTACTTC. Translating it yields CASSSPELKNEQYF.

V gene TRBV11-2 combines with J gene TRBJ1-5, with D possibly being TRBD1 (6 bases). CDR1 is SGHAT and CDR2 is FQNNGV in the germline V gene. With 4 bases removed from V and 4 bases from J, the gap between germline ends came to 14 bases. This CDR3 contains 15 residues. The chain's CDR3 is CASSSRGHRNQPQHF. The DNA for the CDR3 is TGTGCCAGCAGCTCCCGGGGACATAGGAATCAGCCCCAGCATTTT. Variable domain in full (rest from reference TRBV11-2 and TRBJ1-5): EAGVAQSPRYKIIEKRQSVAFWCNPISGHATLYWYQQILGQGPKLLIQFQNNGVVDDSQLPKDRFSAERLKGVDSTLKIQPAKLEDSAVYLCASSSRGHRNQPQHFGDGTRLSIL.

This sequence joins TRBV9 and TRBJ1-4, with no clear D. Germline V CDR1 and CDR2: SGDLS, YYNGEE. CDR3 length equals 16 residues. V was pared by 0 bases and J by 0 bases, with 9 bases between. The CDR3 DNA reads as TGTGCCAGCAGCGTAGGCGGACCGGCAACTAATGAAAAACTGTTTTTT. Its translation: CASSVGGPATNEKLFF.